The 24 T cell receptor beta chains below all came from one sample that was sequenced in a study of technical replicates of blood from several donors. Generated by immunoSEQ multiplex PCR, the TCRdb table keeps only in-frame clones and is missing some. Of some 62,000 clones in the sample, approximately 86% are singletons; the top ten hold under 6.5%. Source material: PBMCs. The receptors stem from a human donor in good health. Some clones in this sample may be carry-over from other donors' samples.

The rearrangement links TRBV14 to TRBJ2-5; 10 bases are shared with TRBD2. The CDR3 totals 13 residues. V trimming: 4 bases; J trimming: 7 bases; junction bases outside the gene matches: 3. Germline CDR1 is SGHDN and CDR2 is FVKESK. The CDR3 bases are TGTGCCAGCAGCCGGACTAGCGGTGTGACCCAGTACTTC. Translating it yields CASSRTSGVTQYF.

The rearrangement links TRBV5-1 to TRBJ2-7, with 10 bases identical to TRBD2. V lost 7 bases to trimming and J lost 4 bases; unmatched junction nucleotides: 8. Germline V gene data show CDR1 as SGHRS and CDR2 as YFSETQ. The CDR3 totals 14 residues. CDR3 sequence: CASRELAGWYEQYF. CDR3 sequence (DNA): TGCGCCAGCCGCGAACTAGCGGGGTGGTACGAGCAGTACTTC.

CDR3 sequence reads: CASSGLINQPQHF. The CDR3 bases are TGTGCCAGCTCAGGACTGATCAATCAGCCCCAGCATTTT. The chain couples TRBV18 to TRBJ1-5; no clear D gene. This CDR3 region has 13 residues. Trimming left V 5 bases short and J 3 bases short, with 8 bases between. CDR1 and CDR2 (germline): KGHSH, LQKENI.

The chain joins TRBV11-2 to TRBJ2-3; maybe TRBD2 (5 bases). Trimming shortened V by 3 bases and J by 11 bases, and 12 bases separated the two germline ends. Germline loops: CDR1 SGHAT, CDR2 FQNNGV. CDR3 size: 12 residues. The CDR3 DNA reads TGTGCCAGCAGCTTGGGTAGCGATTTGCAGTATTTT. This gives the protein CASSLGSDLQYF.

The J gene is TRBJ2-3, the V gene TRBV5-4; no clear D gene. Trimming pared 1 base from V and 5 bases from J, leaving 5 bases between. The CDR3 length is 12 residues. The germline V gene encodes CDR1 SGHNT and CDR2 YYREEE (reference sequence). The CDR3 nucleotides read TGTGCCAGCAGCTTGTATCTAGATACGCAGTATTTT. It encodes CASSLYLDTQYF.

A single count supports this clone. The rearrangement joins TRBV5-6 to TRBJ2-7; 10 bases are shared with TRBD1. Unmatched junction bases numbered 9, after V lost 4 bases and J lost 5 bases. Germline values: CDR1 SGHDT, CDR2 YYEEEE. This CDR3 is 15 amino acids long. The CDR3, as DNA: TGTGCCAGCAGCCTCCCGGGACAGGGGTCCCACGAGCAGTACTTC. Amino acid sequence: CASSLPGQGSHEQYF.

This sequence joins TRBV6-6 and TRBJ2-7; TRBD2 agrees at 7 bases. CDR3 size: 14 residues. V lost 3 bases to trimming and J lost 1 base; unmatched junction nucleotides: 3. The germline V gene encodes CDR1 MNHNY and CDR2 SVGAGI (reference sequence). CDR3 in amino acids: CASSYAGESYEQYF. The DNA of the CDR3 is TGTGCCAGCAGTTATGCGGGAGAGTCCTACGAGCAGTACTTC.

The V and J genes are TRBV5-1 and TRBJ2-3; D is ambiguous. The CDR3 extends over 13 amino acids. V was shortened by 0 bases and J by 6 bases, with 8 bases between the two germline ends. Germline CDR1 SGHRS, CDR2 YFSETQ. CDR3 bases: TGCGCCAGCAGCTTGGGAGCCTCCGATACGCAGTATTTT. Amino acids: CASSLGASDTQYF.

This clone appeared a few times. This chain joins TRBV28 and TRBJ1-2; D is uncertain. V gave up 3 bases and J gave up 4 bases, with 12 bases separating them. The length of the CDR3 is 14 residues. Germline lookup yields CDR1 MDHEN and CDR2 SYDVKM. The DNA of the CDR3 is TGTGCCAGCAGTTTTAATTTCGCGGCCTATGGCTACACCTTC. Its protein is CASSFNFAAYGYTF.

The V gene is TRBV4-3, the J gene TRBJ2-2, with TRBD2 identical over 11 bases. The CDR3 is 18 residues long. The V segment lost 0 bases and the J segment 0 bases; nucleotides outside the gene matches: 3. In germline, CDR1 is LGHNA, CDR2 YSLEER. The CDR3 sequence: CASSQESSGGTNTGELFF. Here the CDR3 DNA reads TGCGCCAGCAGCCAAGAGTCTAGCGGGGGGACGAACACCGGGGAGCTGTTTTTT.

CDR3 sequence reads: CASSLVARKTNEQFF. The CDR3 region has the DNA TGTGCCAGCAGCTTAGTGGCAAGAAAAACCAATGAGCAGTTCTTC. V gene TRBV7-9 combines with J gene TRBJ2-1; D is unclear. V lost 1 base, J lost 6 bases, and 13 bases lay in between. The CDR3 has 15 residues. Germline assignment: CDR1 SEHNR and CDR2 FQNEAQ (reference sequence).

V usage is TRBV12-5 and J usage is TRBJ1-6, with TRBD1 as a possible D gene (5 bases). The CDR3 is made up of 14 amino acids. The germline gives CDR1 LGHNT, CDR2 FRNRAP. Trimming removed 5 bases at V and 8 bases at J, with 13 bases between. CDR3 nucleotides: TGTGCTAGTGGTCTGACAGTTCCCGATTCACCCCTCCACTTT. This gives the protein CASGLTVPDSPLHF.

The V gene is TRBV6-5, the J gene TRBJ2-1, with 7 bases that match TRBD2. The CDR3 is 13 residues long. Unmatched junction bases numbered 3, after V lost 6 bases and J lost 4 bases. Germline V lookup: CDR1 MNHEY, CDR2 SVGAGI. CDR3 sequence: CASSWGGYNEQFF. For the CDR3, the DNA is TGTGCCAGCAGCTGGGGGGGGTACAATGAGCAGTTCTTC.

This clone was picked up one time. The V call is TRBV6-5, the J call TRBJ1-2; 10 bases agree with TRBD1. This CDR3 has 13 residues. The V gene's germline CDR1 is MNHEY and CDR2 SVGAGI. Unmatched junction bases numbered 2, after V lost 5 bases and J lost 5 bases. The CDR3 DNA follows: TGTGCCAGCAGTAGGACAGGGGGATATGGCTACACCTTC. It codes for CASSRTGGYGYTF.

V is TRBV10-2 and J is TRBJ1-1; D unclear. Germline assignment: CDR1 WSHSY and CDR2 SAAADI. The V gene lost 7 bases and the J gene lost 4 bases, with 7 bases spanning the gap. This CDR3 comprises 11 residues. CDR3 residues: CASTGLTEAFF. The CDR3 nucleotides read TGCGCCAGCACCGGTCTCACTGAAGCTTTCTTT.

The chain links TRBV19 to TRBJ2-7; 10 nucleotides align to TRBD2. Germline assignment: CDR1 LNHDA and CDR2 SQIVND (reference sequence). The J segment lost 9 bases and the V segment lost 6 bases, leaving 11 bases of the junction unmatched. CDR3 length: 14 residues. The CDR3 DNA follows: TGTGCCAGTAGAGATGGGGGACTAGCGTCGGTGCAGTACTTC. Its protein is CASRDGGLASVQYF.

The chain has TRBV11-3 and TRBJ2-3; D is unresolved. The CDR3 length is 13 residues. The V end lost 2 bases, the J end lost 6 bases, and 9 bases lay between the germline ends. Germline-derived CDR1 and CDR2 are SGHNT and YENEEA. The CDR3 reads CASSLRSGDTQYF. DNA for the CDR3: TGTGCCAGCAGCTTAAGGAGTGGTGATACGCAGTATTTT.

The chain carries TRBV14 and TRBJ2-1; 12 bases match TRBD2. V was clipped by 0 bases and J by 4 bases; unmatched bases: 4. Germline CDR1 is SGHDN and CDR2 is FVKESK. CDR3 length equals 17 residues. CDR3 protein: CASSQDRTSGMYNEQFF. The CDR3 nucleotides read TGTGCCAGCAGCCAAGATCGGACTAGCGGGATGTACAATGAGCAGTTCTTC.

On this clone itself: Because the CDR3's place on the DNA is in doubt, the DNA is left out and the CDR3 is given as listed by TCRdb. V gene TRBV6-5 combines with J gene TRBJ1-6. A total of 15 residues make up the CDR3, ends included. Germline V gives CDR1 MNHEY, CDR2 SVGAGI. CDR3 sequence reads: CASSSSGGWNSPLHF.

V gene TRBV6-7 combines with J gene TRBJ1-4; TRBD1 aligns across 8 bases. TRBV6-7 is an open reading frame, and its role is uncertain. The CDR3 loop spans 19 amino acids. The V segment lost 0 bases and the J segment 4 bases; nucleotides outside the gene matches: 13. The CDR3 protein is CASSYSSRGRGRGNEKLFF. Here the CDR3 DNA reads TGTGCCAGCAGTTACTCGAGTCGCGGCAGGGGGCGCGGTAATGAAAAACTGTTTTTT.

The chain joins TRBV7-9 to TRBJ2-7, with TRBD1 matching 8 bases. V was clipped by 5 bases and J by 3 bases; unmatched bases: 9. The CDR3 extends over 15 amino acids. In germline, CDR1 is SEHNR, CDR2 FQNEAQ (reference sequence). In nucleotides, the CDR3 is TGTGCCAGCAGCCCCATGGGACAGGAGGGCTACGAGCAGTACTTC. Its protein product is CASSPMGQEGYEQYF.

This chain links TRBV7-2 with TRBJ2-3; 7 positions match TRBD2. Germline CDR1 and CDR2: SGHTA and FQGNSA. Germline trimming cut 5 bases from V and 4 bases from J; bases unmatched to any gene: 9. This CDR3 comprises 15 residues. The CDR3 loop is CASSARRGFSDTQYF. CDR3 nucleotide sequence: TGTGCCAGCAGCGCCCGGCGGGGGTTTTCAGATACGCAGTATTTT.

A single count supports this clone. The V gene is TRBV5-1, the J gene TRBJ1-6; 9 bases map to TRBD1. The CDR3 runs 16 residues. Germline values: CDR1 SGHRS, CDR2 YFSETQ. Losses at the gene ends were 4 bases for V and 12 bases for J; bases not matched to a gene: 14. CDR3 nucleotides: TGCGCCAGCAGCCCTGGGACAGGGTCCACCCAGGGACCCCTCCACTTT. Its translation is CASSPGTGSTQGPLHF.

The rearrangement joins TRBV12-5 to TRBJ2-3, with TRBD2 as a possible D gene (7 bases). CDR1 is LGHNT and CDR2 is FRNRAP in the germline V gene. The length of the CDR3 is 16 residues. Trimming shortened V by 0 bases and J by 4 bases, and 14 bases separated the two germline ends. The CDR3 DNA reads as TGTGCTAGTGGTTTGGTACGAGGGGGGGGGCCAGATACGCAGTATTTT. Translated, it gives CASGLVRGGGPDTQYF.